This T cell receptor beta chain was captured by sequencing in a study of blood T cell repertoires in COVID-19. Study background: T cells, B-cell-depleted T cells, or PBMCs supplied cDNA or gDNA.

The data were produced by immunoSEQ multiplex PCR, yet TCRdb's version contains in-frame clones alone and is incomplete. This sample yields over 100,000 clones, of which roughly 89% are seen a single time; under 20% belongs to the top ten. The CDR3 totals 16 residues. The V gene end was trimmed by 4 bases and the J gene end by 9 bases; junction bases not matched to a gene: 9. CDR1 and CDR2 from the germline V gene are MNHEY and SVGAGI. The chain employs TRBV6-5 and TRBJ1-6, with 10 bases that match TRBD1. The source of this sequence is a human donor with acute or convalescent COVID-19. The donor label of this sample is uncertain. The sample taken for sequencing was peripheral blood. CDR3: CASSSGAGTGVSPLHF. CDR3 nucleotides: TGTGCCAGCAGTTCCGGTGCCGGGACAGGGGTTTCACCCCTCCACTTT.